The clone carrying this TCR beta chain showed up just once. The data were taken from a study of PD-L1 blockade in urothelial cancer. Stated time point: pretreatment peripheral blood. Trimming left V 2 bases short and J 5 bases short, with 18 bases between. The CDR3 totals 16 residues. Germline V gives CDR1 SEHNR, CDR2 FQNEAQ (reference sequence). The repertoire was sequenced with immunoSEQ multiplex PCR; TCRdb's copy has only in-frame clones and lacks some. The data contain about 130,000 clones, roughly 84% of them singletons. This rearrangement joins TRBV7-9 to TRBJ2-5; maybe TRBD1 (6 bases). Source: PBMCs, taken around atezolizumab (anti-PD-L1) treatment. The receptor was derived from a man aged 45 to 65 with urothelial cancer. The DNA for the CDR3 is TGTGCCAGCAGCTTATCTGGACAGCAATTAGGGGAGACCCAGTACTTC. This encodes CASSLSGQQLGETQYF.